The 30 T cell receptor beta chains reported below all come from one sample, sequenced in a study of molecular identifiers for immune sequencing clone quantification. TCRdb fed the PCR reads into MiXCR, producing one record per CDR3 protein. Among approximately 500,000 distinct CDR3 sequences listed, over 20% were seen once. Sample: naive CD8+ T cells from blood, with Jurkat cell RNA spiked in. Documented subset: FACS-sorted CD8+CD4-CCR7+CD45RA+ naive T cells. Receptor source: a human donor in good health. Some libraries in this study had Jurkat cell RNA spiked in.

This clonotype was detected many times. The genes are TRBV7-2 and TRBJ1-6; D perhaps matches TRBD1 (5 bases). The germline V gene has CDR1 SGHTA and CDR2 FQGNSA. This CDR3 spans 17 amino acids. Trimming removed 5 bases at V and 1 base at J, with 15 bases between. This chain's CDR3 is CASSPPGLGSYNSPLHF. The CDR3 DNA reads as TGTGCCAGCAGCCCACCAGGGCTGGGTTCCTATAATTCACCCCTCCACTTT. The full variable domain, its missing parts supplied by reference TRBV7-2 and TRBJ1-6, is GAGVSQSPSNKVTEKGKDVELRCDPISGHTALYWYRQSLGQGLEFLIYFQGNSAPDKSGLPSDRFSAERTGGSVSTLTIQRTQQEDSAVYLCASSPPGLGSYNSPLHFGNGTRLTVT.

This clonotype was seen only a few times. The chain is built from TRBV7-9 and TRBJ1-1; a possible D gene is TRBD1 (5 bases). The V gene's germline CDR1 is SEHNR and CDR2 FQNEAQ (reference sequence). Trimming took off 5 bases at V and 1 base at J, with 17 bases between the two ends. The CDR3 runs to 16 residues. CDR3 in amino acids: CASSPQAGSSNTEAFF. The CDR3 bases are TGTGCCAGCAGCCCGCAGGCAGGGAGTTCGAACACTGAAGCTTTCTTT.

This clonotype was seen a few times. The V gene is TRBV7-9, the J gene TRBJ2-7; 7 nucleotides align to TRBD1. The CDR3 length is 19 residues. From germline, CDR1 is SEHNR and CDR2 FQNEAQ (reference sequence). Unmatched junction bases numbered 21, after V lost 2 bases and J lost 5 bases. The CDR3 DNA reads as TGTGCCAGCAGCTTACCTTTGGGATTTACAGGGGTAACATATGACGAGCAGTACTTC. It codes for CASSLPLGFTGVTYDEQYF.

As concerns this clonotype: Since a much larger clone is just one base distant, this may be a read error. The chain uses TRBV7-2 and TRBJ1-1; D gene unclear. The ends were cut back, 2 bases at V and 0 bases at J, with 10 bases in the middle. CDR1 SGHTA and CDR2 FQGNSA come from the germline V gene. There are 15 residues in the CDR3. The CDR3 DNA reads as TGTGCCAGCAGCTTATATAGAGAGTTGAACACTGAAGCTTTCTTT. This sequence encodes CASSLYRELNTEAFF.

This clonotype was recorded a few times. CDR3: CATSPGGTEAFF. Here the CDR3 DNA reads TGTGCCACCTCTCCAGGGGGGACTGAAGCTTTCTTT. The chain carries TRBV12-3 or TRBV12-4 and TRBJ1-1; 7 nucleotides match TRBD1. The J segment lost 5 bases and the V segment lost 10 bases, leaving 7 bases of the junction unmatched. This CDR3 comprises 12 residues.

This clonotype was recorded many times. This rearrangement joins TRBV7-9 to TRBJ1-1; D is unresolved. The CDR3 totals 15 residues. V shed 1 base and J shed 0 bases, with 9 bases lying between them. Germline V lookup: CDR1 SEHNR, CDR2 FQNEAQ (reference sequence). The CDR3 is CASSLGSAMNTEAFF. The CDR3 DNA follows: TGTGCCAGCAGCTTAGGTTCTGCGATGAACACTGAAGCTTTCTTT.

DNA for the CDR3: TGTGCCATCAGTGATAGGCTAGCGGGGGAAGAGACCCAGTACTTC. It is translated as CAISDRLAGEETQYF. V is TRBV10-3 and J is TRBJ2-5, with TRBD2 identical over 10 bases. The CDR3 length is 15 residues. The germline V gene has CDR1 ENHRY and CDR2 SYGVKD. The trim removed 3 bases at V and 3 bases at J, leaving 4 bases unmatched.

This clonotype turned up a few times. This chain links TRBV18 with TRBJ1-1; the D is unclear. V gave up 0 bases and J gave up 4 bases, with 12 bases separating them. The CDR3 is made up of 15 amino acids. The V gene's germline CDR1 is KGHSH and CDR2 LQKENI. CDR3 nucleotides: TGTGCCAGCTCACCACCGGCCGGGTGGAGCACTGAAGCTTTCTTT. Translated: CASSPPAGWSTEAFF.

The genes are TRBV5-4 and TRBJ2-5; a possible D gene is TRBD2 (5 bases). Deletions cut 1 base from V and 1 base from J, with 11 bases between. The length of the CDR3 is 15 residues. CDR1 and CDR2 (germline): SGHNT, YYREEE (reference sequence). CDR3 region: CASSLRGQTQETQYF. The CDR3 DNA is TGTGCCAGCAGCTTGAGAGGGCAGACCCAAGAGACCCAGTACTTC.

This clonotype was found a few times. The rearrangement joins TRBV7-9 to TRBJ2-5, with 9 bases aligning to TRBD2. CDR1 and CDR2 from the germline V gene are SEHNR and FQNEAQ (reference sequence). The junction had 8 bases not matched to a gene; V was cut back by 2 bases and J by 4 bases. The CDR3 covers 16 residues. Here the CDR3 DNA reads TGTGCCAGCAGCTTAAAGCTTAGCGGGAGTTCAGAGACCCAGTACTTC. Translation: CASSLKLSGSSETQYF.

A note on this clonotype: A much larger clone differs from this one at a single base, so this may be a read error. V gene TRBV12-3 or TRBV12-4 combines with J gene TRBJ2-7; maybe TRBD1 (6 bases). The CDR3 is 14 residues long. In DNA, the CDR3 is TGTGCCAGCAGCACCGGGACAAGGCCATACGAGCGGTACTTC. Translated, it gives CASSTGTRPYERYF.

A few counts support this clonotype. This chain joins TRBV21-1 and TRBJ1-1; the table assigns TRBD1, which was not confirmed against the DNA. TRBV21-1 is assigned pseudogene status. The CDR3 consists of 18 residues. The DNA for the CDR3 is TGTGCCAGCAGCAAGAGTTTTAGGTTGGGTGGGACAGGGGGTGAAGCTTTCTTT. Translating gives CASSKSFRLGGTGGEAFF.

This clonotype was detected ten times or more. The rearrangement joins TRBV12-3 or TRBV12-4 to TRBJ2-3; D perhaps matches TRBD1 (5 bases). CDR3 length: 14 residues. The V end was cut by 6 bases, the J end by 1 base, with 11 bases between. The CDR3 spells CASRPTRGTDTQYF. The CDR3 DNA reads TGTGCCAGCAGGCCCACCAGGGGCACAGATACGCAGTATTTT.

Ten or more counts support this clonotype. The chain joins TRBV7-6 to TRBJ2-1; D is uncertain. This CDR3 contains 13 residues. Between the trimmed V and J ends, which lost 0 bases and 7 bases, there was a span of 7 bases. Germline CDR1 reads SGHVS; CDR2 reads FNYEAQ. This CDR3 is CASSLAENNEQFF. The CDR3 nucleotides read TGTGCCAGCAGCTTAGCGGAGAATAATGAGCAGTTCTTC.

This clonotype was seen repeatedly, ten times or more. CDR3 sequence (DNA): TGTGCCAGCAGTCGGAGAAGCAATCAGCCCCAGCATTTT. This translates into CASSRRSNQPQHF. The V and J genes are TRBV27 and TRBJ1-5; D is uncertain. Looked up from germline, CDR1 is MNHEY and CDR2 is SMNVEV (reference sequence). Trimming left V 5 bases short and J 1 base short, with 6 bases between. The CDR3 sequence is 13 residues long.

This clonotype was observed many times. This chain uses TRBV6-6 with TRBJ1-2; 8 bases are a match to TRBD1. Trimming cost V 10 bases and J 8 bases; bases outside gene matches: 6. CDR3 length: 11 residues. CDR1 and CDR2 from the germline V gene are MNHNY and SVGAGI (reference sequence). CDR3 nucleotide sequence: TGTGCCACCTGGACAGGGCGAGGCTACACCTTC. Translating gives CATWTGRGYTF.

This clonotype was detected only a few times. The V and J genes are TRBV12-3 or TRBV12-4 and TRBJ1-6; 9 bases line up with TRBD1. CDR3 length equals 14 residues. With 6 bases clipped from V and 12 bases from J, the junction kept 9 bases outside the gene matches. This CDR3 reads CASSQGDRVLPLHF. The CDR3, as DNA: TGTGCCAGCAGCCAGGGGGACAGGGTTTTACCCCTCCACTTT.

This clonotype was seen many times. V and J are TRBV28 and TRBJ2-5; no clear D. The CDR3 has 15 amino acids. CDR1 is MDHEN and CDR2 is SYDVKM in the germline V gene. Trimming took off 2 bases at V and 0 bases at J, with 10 bases between the two ends. The CDR3, as DNA: TGTGCCAGCAGTTTAGGGCAGGAGTACCAAGAGACCCAGTACTTC. Its translation: CASSLGQEYQETQYF.

This chain links TRBV7-9 with TRBJ2-7; the match to TRBD2 covers 11 bases. CDR3 length: 16 amino acids. Trimming cost V 3 bases and J 4 bases; bases outside gene matches: 8. CDR1 SEHNR and CDR2 FQNEAQ come from the germline V gene (reference sequence). The CDR3 spells CASSFTSGSNLYEQYF. The CDR3 coding sequence is TGTGCCAGCAGCTTCACTAGCGGGAGTAATCTGTACGAGCAGTACTTC.

This clonotype was counted at least ten times. V and J are TRBV12-3 or TRBV12-4 and TRBJ1-5; possible D gene TRBD1, 6 bases. V was shortened by 6 bases and J by 4 bases, with 16 bases between the two germline ends. CDR3 length: 15 residues. CDR3 residues: CASSPGHIGNQPQHF. The CDR3, as DNA: TGTGCCAGCAGCCCGGGACATATAGGAAATCAGCCCCAGCATTTT.

This clonotype was seen many times. This chain connects TRBV7-8 to TRBJ1-1; D gene unclear. Trimming took off 4 bases at V and 1 base at J, with 16 bases between the two ends. The V gene's germline CDR1 is SGHVS and CDR2 FQNEAQ. This CDR3 is built from 16 residues. The CDR3 sequence: CASSSAQFWGNTEAFF. CDR3 in DNA: TGTGCCAGCAGCTCCGCGCAATTTTGGGGGAACACTGAAGCTTTCTTT.

Worth noting for this clonotype: A much larger clone lies a single base off, so this may be a read error. This sequence joins TRBV11-2 and TRBJ2-1; no reliable D call. CDR3 length: 17 residues. In germline, CDR1 is SGHAT, CDR2 FQNNGV. The CDR3 loop is CVSSLEDHQSSYNEQFF. The CDR3 bases are TGTGTCAGCAGCTTAGAGGACCACCAGAGCTCCTACAATGAGCAGTTCTTC.

This clonotype was seen more than once but under ten times. The J gene is TRBJ2-5, the V gene TRBV12-3 or TRBV12-4; D is perhaps TRBD2 (6 bases). V lost 7 bases and J lost 5, with 8 bases in between. The CDR3 totals 11 residues. The CDR3 loop reads CASTGGETQYF. The CDR3 DNA reads TGTGCCAGCACTGGAGGGGAGACCCAGTACTTC.

There are many counts of this clonotype. The chain joins TRBV7-9 to TRBJ2-3; 8 bases agree with TRBD2. V shed 6 bases and J 2 bases; nucleotides not matched to a gene: 16. The CDR3 is 18 amino acids. Germline CDR1 reads SEHNR; CDR2 reads FQNEAQ (reference sequence). CDR3 sequence reads: CASSQVGGRGANTDTQYF. Written as DNA, the CDR3 is TGTGCCAGCAGTCAAGTAGGAGGGCGGGGGGCCAACACAGATACGCAGTATTTT.

This clonotype has more than one count but fewer than ten. The gene calls are TRBV10-2 and TRBJ1-2; D remains ambiguous. The CDR3 has 15 residues. V lost 2 bases to trimming and J lost 0 bases, with 10 bases between them. Germline CDR1 is WSHSY and CDR2 is SAAADI. CDR3 amino acids: CASSELAGTNYGYTF. The CDR3 DNA reads TGCGCCAGCAGTGAGCTAGCGGGAACTAACTATGGCTACACCTTC.

The chain has TRBV30 and TRBJ1-1; 7 bases are shared with TRBD1. The CDR3 contains 13 residues. Germline V gene sequence: CDR1 GTSNPN, CDR2 SVGIG (reference sequence). V lost 5 bases and J lost 3; bases outside the gene matches: 6. In DNA, the CDR3 is TGTGCCTGGGACAGGGACACTTACACTGAAGCTTTCTTT. Protein: CAWDRDTYTEAFF.

This clonotype was seen only a few times. J is TRBJ2-5 and V is TRBV15, with D perhaps given as TRBD1 or TRBD2 (6 bases each). The germline V gene encodes CDR1 LNHNV and CDR2 YYDKDF (reference sequence). Trimming took off 9 bases at V and 4 bases at J, with 12 bases between the two ends. This CDR3 is built from 12 residues. CDR3 residues: CATTGAGETQYF. The CDR3 DNA sequence: TGTGCCACAACGGGGGCCGGAGAGACCCAGTACTTC.

This clonotype appeared a few times. The chain combines TRBV9 with TRBJ2-5, with unresolved D. V was cut by 0 bases and J by 0 bases, with 9 bases left in between. This CDR3 has 15 residues. The germline V gene has CDR1 SGDLS and CDR2 YYNGEE. CDR3 in amino acids: CASSVEGRNQETQYF. As DNA, the CDR3 is TGTGCCAGCAGCGTAGAGGGCCGAAACCAAGAGACCCAGTACTTC. Full variable domain (missing parts from reference TRBV9 and TRBJ2-5): DSGVTQTPKHLITATGQRVTLRCSPRSGDLSVYWYQQSLDQGLQFLIQYYNGEERAKGNILERFSAQQFPDLHSELNLSSLELGDSALYFCASSVEGRNQETQYFGPGTRLLVL.

Comments on this clonotype: This sequence may be a read error, since a much larger clone differs from it by one base. This chain links TRBV6-2 or TRBV6-3 with TRBJ2-6, with D perhaps TRBD1 (5 bases). Per the germline V gene, CDR1 is MNHEY and CDR2 is SVGEGT. The CDR3 sequence is 14 residues long. CDR3 sequence (DNA): TGTGCCAGCAGTTCGTACCCTGGGGCCAACGTCATGACTTTC. Translated: CASSSYPGANVMTF.

This clonotype appeared many times. The rearrangement joins TRBV11-3 to TRBJ2-2; 8 positions agree with TRBD1. The CDR3 runs 13 residues. Germline CDR1 SGHNT, CDR2 YENEEA. With V trimmed by 4 bases and J by 11 bases, 6 bases remained unmatched. The CDR3 bases are TGTGCCAGCAGCTCAGGGGGCGGGCCCGAGCTGTTTTTT. Translation: CASSSGGGPELFF.